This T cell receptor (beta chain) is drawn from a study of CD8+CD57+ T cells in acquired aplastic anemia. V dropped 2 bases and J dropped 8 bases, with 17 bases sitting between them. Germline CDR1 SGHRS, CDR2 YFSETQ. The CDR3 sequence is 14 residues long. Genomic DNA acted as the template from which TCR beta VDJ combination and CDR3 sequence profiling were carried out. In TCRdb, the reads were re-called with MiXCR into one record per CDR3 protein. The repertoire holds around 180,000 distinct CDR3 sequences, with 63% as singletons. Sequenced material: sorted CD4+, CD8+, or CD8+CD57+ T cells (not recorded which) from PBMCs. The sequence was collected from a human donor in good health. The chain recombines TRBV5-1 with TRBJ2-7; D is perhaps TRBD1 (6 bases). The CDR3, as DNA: TGCGCCAGCAGCTTAAACCCAAGGACAGAGCAGCAGTACTTC. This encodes CASSLNPRTEQQYF.